This TCR beta chain stems from a study of T cell repertoires in cytomegalovirus infection. Study-level information: Selected CMV epitopes included recently identified HLA-C-restricted ones as well as well-studied HLA-B-restricted ones.

TCRdb analysed the reads with MiXCR anew, one entry per CDR3 protein. The sample has approximately 120,000 distinct CDR3 sequences; around 28% are singletons. The CDR3 consists of 15 residues. V lost 5 bases and J lost 1, with 13 bases in between. Only a few counts were recorded for this clonotype. Its specificity is not known. This receptor was identified in a human donor in good health (CMV status not recorded). Some clones in this sample may be carry-over from other donors' samples. Here the sequenced sample was CD8+ T cells from cultured PBMCs, taken from culture after CMV antigen stimulation. The J gene is TRBJ2-3, the V gene TRBV12-3 or TRBV12-4; D gene unclear. The CDR3 sequence is CASSPTRLGTDTQYF. The CDR3 region has the DNA TGTGCCAGCAGTCCCACCAGATTGGGCACAGATACGCAGTATTTT.